This is a list of T cell receptor beta chains from one sample in a study of cytotoxic CD8 clonotypes in ibrutinib-treated CLL. Sequenced by immunoSEQ multiplex PCR; TCRdb stores in-frame clones only, minus some. This sample has under 200,000 clones; roughly 80% occur once, and the top ten carry about 4.3%. The sample consisted of PBMCs, taken after 24 months of ibrutinib treatment. Receptors were obtained from a human donor with chronic lymphocytic leukemia. CDR3s include the opening cysteine and the closing phenylalanine or tryptophan. The order of the fields is D gene, clone size, CDR3 length, J gene, V gene, CDR3 protein, CDR3 DNA. D genes are given only for firm matches. Size is stated for part of the rows, as once, few or many counts, or as a class when the clone is expanded.

d_gene: -; abundance: -; len: 15; j_gene: TRBJ1-1; v_gene: TRBV6-1; CDR3aa: CASSRERGGGTEAFF; CDR3nt: TGTGCCAGCAGTCGTGAGAGAGGGGGAGGAACTGAAGCTTTCTTT
d_gene: -; abundance: -; len: 13; j_gene: TRBJ1-5; v_gene: TRBV5-1; CDR3aa: CASSLGQGKPQHF; CDR3nt: TGCGCCAGCAGCTTGGGGCAGGGTAAGCCCCAGCATTTT
d_gene: -; abundance: -; len: 14; j_gene: TRBJ1-1; v_gene: TRBV30; CDR3aa: CAWSEWQGHTEAFF; CDR3nt: TGTGCCTGGAGTGAGTGGCAGGGGCACACTGAAGCTTTCTTT
d_gene: TRBD1; abundance: -; len: 13; j_gene: TRBJ2-4; v_gene: TRBV2; CDR3aa: CASDPGQGNIQYF; CDR3nt: TGTGCCAGCGATCCGGGACAGGGGAACATTCAGTACTTC
d_gene: -; abundance: -; len: 14; j_gene: TRBJ2-7; v_gene: TRBV9; CDR3aa: CASSVGRLLNEQYF; CDR3nt: TGTGCCAGCAGCGTAGGCAGGCTACTAAACGAGCAGTACTTC
d_gene: -; abundance: -; len: 15; j_gene: TRBJ2-3; v_gene: TRBV6-1; CDR3aa: CASSGPSTESLTQYF; CDR3nt: TGTGCCAGCAGTGGACCTTCGACGGAATCCTTAACGCAGTATTTT
d_gene: -; abundance: once; len: 13; j_gene: TRBJ2-5; v_gene: TRBV7-2; CDR3aa: CASSRRGPETQYF; CDR3nt: TGTGCCAGCAGCAGGAGGGGGCCCGAGACCCAGTACTTC
d_gene: -; abundance: few; len: 17; j_gene: TRBJ1-1; v_gene: TRBV13; CDR3aa: CASSLGGANSWATEAFF; CDR3nt: TGTGCCAGCAGCTTAGGCGGGGCGAACAGTTGGGCCACTGAAGCTTTCTTT
d_gene: TRBD1; abundance: -; len: 19; j_gene: TRBJ2-6; v_gene: TRBV30; CDR3aa: CAWSSNRAGGRSGANVLTF; CDR3nt: TGTGCCTGGAGCTCCAATCGGGCAGGGGGCCGCTCTGGGGCCAACGTCCTGACTTTC
d_gene: -; abundance: few; len: 14; j_gene: TRBJ1-1; v_gene: TRBV12-5; CDR3aa: CASGAGTANTEAFF; CDR3nt: TGTGCTAGTGGAGCCGGGACTGCGAACACTGAAGCTTTCTTT
d_gene: TRBD1; abundance: once; len: 15; j_gene: TRBJ2-3; v_gene: TRBV6-5; CDR3aa: CASRWDSASTDTQYF; CDR3nt: TGTGCCAGCAGGTGGGACAGCGCGAGCACAGATACGCAGTATTTT
d_gene: -; abundance: -; len: 13; j_gene: TRBJ2-7; v_gene: TRBV25-1; CDR3aa: CASSAVGTREQYF; CDR3nt: TGTGCCAGCAGTGCGGTCGGGACTCGAGAGCAGTACTTC
d_gene: -; abundance: -; len: 16; j_gene: TRBJ1-3; v_gene: TRBV6-5; CDR3aa: CASSSPGRSSGNTIYF; CDR3nt: TGTGCCAGCAGTTCCCCGGGACGGAGCTCTGGAAACACCATATATTTT
d_gene: TRBD1; abundance: -; len: 16; j_gene: TRBJ1-3; v_gene: TRBV9; CDR3aa: CASSRRGTGLGNTIYF; CDR3nt: TGTGCCAGCAGCCGGAGGGGGACAGGGCTTGGAAACACCATATATTTT
d_gene: TRBD1; abundance: -; len: 13; j_gene: TRBJ1-2; v_gene: TRBV30; CDR3aa: CASQGQGLYGYTF; CDR3nt: TGTGCCTCCCAGGGACAGGGTCTCTATGGCTACACCTTC
d_gene: -; abundance: -; len: 13; j_gene: TRBJ2-1; v_gene: TRBV7-3; CDR3aa: CASSLGRVNEQFF; CDR3nt: TGTGCCAGCAGCTTGGGCCGGGTCAATGAGCAGTTCTTC
d_gene: TRBD1; abundance: -; len: 15; j_gene: TRBJ2-2; v_gene: TRBV7-2; CDR3aa: CASSLGQGFGGELFF; CDR3nt: TGTGCCAGCAGCTTGGGACAGGGTTTTGGCGGGGAGCTGTTTTTT
d_gene: TRBD2; abundance: -; len: 20; j_gene: TRBJ2-5; v_gene: TRBV5-1; CDR3aa: CASSFRLAGGLQGGQETQYF; CDR3nt: TGCGCCAGCAGCTTTCGACTAGCGGGGGGGCTTCAGGGTGGACAAGAGACCCAGTACTTC
d_gene: -; abundance: -; len: 15; j_gene: TRBJ1-3; v_gene: TRBV28; CDR3aa: CASRPADRSGNTIYF; CDR3nt: TGTGCCAGCAGGCCCGCCGACAGATCTGGAAACACCATATATTTT
d_gene: TRBD2; abundance: -; len: 15; j_gene: TRBJ2-1; v_gene: TRBV6-4; CDR3aa: CASRTIAGAYNEQFF; CDR3nt: TGTGCCAGCAGGACCATAGCGGGGGCATACAATGAGCAGTTCTTC
d_gene: -; abundance: -; len: 13; j_gene: TRBJ2-7; v_gene: TRBV7-9; CDR3aa: CASSPGTSYEQYF; CDR3nt: TGTGCCAGCAGCCCCGGGACATCCTACGAGCAGTACTTC
d_gene: -; abundance: -; len: 14; j_gene: TRBJ1-5; v_gene: TRBV30; CDR3aa: CAWSPDRLNQPQHF; CDR3nt: TGTGCCTGGAGCCCTGACAGGCTAAATCAGCCCCAGCATTTT
d_gene: TRBD1; abundance: -; len: 17; j_gene: TRBJ2-7; v_gene: TRBV28; CDR3aa: CASRPSHRGRRSPEQYF; CDR3nt: TGTGCCAGCAGGCCAAGTCACAGGGGGCGGAGGTCACCCGAGCAGTACTTC
d_gene: -; abundance: once; len: 16; j_gene: TRBJ2-5; v_gene: TRBV5-1; CDR3aa: CASSLQRGGGQETQYF; CDR3nt: TGCGCCAGCAGCCTCCAGAGGGGTGGAGGACAAGAGACCCAGTACTTC
d_gene: -; abundance: -; len: 13; j_gene: TRBJ2-4; v_gene: TRBV28; CDR3aa: CASSLSYRTIQYF; CDR3nt: TGTGCCAGCAGTTTATCCTACAGGACTATTCAGTACTTC
d_gene: -; abundance: -; len: 14; j_gene: TRBJ1-6; v_gene: TRBV30; CDR3aa: CAWRGGGTGSPLHF; CDR3nt: TGTGCCTGGAGGGGTGGTGGGACGGGTTCACCCCTCCACTTT
d_gene: -; abundance: few; len: 13; j_gene: TRBJ1-1; v_gene: TRBV9; CDR3aa: CASSFRLNTEAFF; CDR3nt: TGTGCCAGCAGCTTCCGATTGAACACTGAAGCTTTCTTT
d_gene: -; abundance: -; len: 16; j_gene: TRBJ2-1; v_gene: TRBV19; CDR3aa: CASSSIASGPSNEQFF; CDR3nt: TGTGCCAGTAGTTCGATAGCAAGCGGGCCAAGCAATGAGCAGTTCTTC
d_gene: -; abundance: -; len: 11; j_gene: TRBJ1-2; v_gene: TRBV29-1; CDR3aa: CSVVWSYGYTF; CDR3nt: TGCAGCGTTGTATGGAGCTATGGCTACACCTTC